This T cell receptor (beta chain) is drawn from a study of spatial heterogeneity in lung cancer. As for the study in general: TCR transcript counts in tumor regions correlated strongly with a T cell module score from matched bulk RNA-seq. In the raw reads, each unique TCR and UMI combination was present more than ten times on average.

TCRdb re-called the 5' RACE reads with MiXCR, one entry per CDR3 protein. The sample gives roughly 18,000 distinct CDR3 sequences, 5% to 7% of which show up once; around a tenth is in the top ten. This CDR3 is built from 14 residues. Germline V gene lookup returns CDR1 MNHEY and CDR2 SMNVEV (reference sequence). Trimming removed 3 bases from V and 1 base from J, with 9 bases in between. Time point in this sample: sample taken at primary tumor resection. In this sample, this clonotype turned up many times. The antigen is not known. Study-wide points: Intratumoral expanded alpha and beta TCR counts were found to track tumor mutation counts.

The chain carries TRBV27 and TRBJ2-5, with a possible D match to TRBD1 (5 bases). The clonotype was recovered from a female donor with early-stage non-small cell lung cancer. Material: lung tumor tissue, obtained at surgery. The CDR3 spells CASSFRQGQETQYF. The CDR3 DNA follows: TGTGCCAGCAGTTTTCGTCAGGGCCAAGAGACCCAGTACTTC.